This T cell receptor beta chain was documented in a study of cytomegalovirus exposure and HLA in healthy donors. CDR1 and CDR2 from the germline V gene are LNHDA and SQIVND (reference sequence). This CDR3 spans 14 amino acids. The V segment lost 5 bases and the J segment 2 bases; nucleotides outside the gene matches: 6. The primer mix had 60 Vbeta and 13 Jbeta primers. Assay: immunoSEQ multiplex PCR; the TCRdb copy retains only in-frame clones and omits some. In the table there are about 140,000 clones, 76% of which are singletons. Only a few counts were recorded for this clone. Sequenced: PBMCs. The V gene is TRBV19, the J gene TRBJ2-7, with 7 bases matching TRBD1. The receptor's source is a male donor in good health and CMV-seronegative. This CDR3 is CASSPTGSAYEQYF. In nucleotides, the CDR3 is TGTGCCAGTAGTCCGACAGGGAGCGCCTACGAGCAGTACTTC.